This is a list of T cell receptor beta chains from one sample in a study of T cell repertoires in cytomegalovirus infection. Antigens for these TCRs are unknown. One entry per CDR3 protein results from TCRdb running MiXCR on the reads. The sample includes approximately 990,000 distinct CDR3 sequences, 25% to 40% seen only once; the top ten take roughly 12%. Specimen: cultured CD8+ T cells from PBMCs, collected from culture after CMV antigen stimulation. The origin of the receptors is a human donor in good health (CMV status not recorded). Some clones in this sample may be carry-over from other donors' samples. Each CDR3 is given with its conserved first and last residue. Each record gives: J gene, V gene, D gene, CDR3 protein. The D gene is left open where the match is weak.

TRBJ2-2 TRBV6-1 TRBD1 CASSDQDRASGELFF
TRBJ1-2 TRBV7-9 - CASSPTTSGYGYTF
TRBJ1-6 TRBV11-3 - CASSYSGGAASPLHF
TRBJ1-6 TRBV19 - CASRLGGSPLHF
TRBJ2-5 TRBV7-9 TRBD2 CASSPKWAGEQETQYF
TRBJ1-2 TRBV4-1 - CASSQTGDGYGYTF
TRBJ2-5 TRBV7-9 - CASSLEDNPNQETQYF
TRBJ1-5 TRBV12-3/TRBV12-4 TRBD1 CASSPGGEFQPQHF
TRBJ2-1 TRBV7-4 TRBD2 CASSSIGLERSYNEQFF
TRBJ1-1 TRBV19 TRBD1 CASRRGHTEAFF
TRBJ2-3 TRBV7-6 TRBD2 CASSAGTSGAPRTDTQYF
TRBJ1-3 TRBV7-2 - CASSSEIFSGNTIYF
TRBJ2-7 TRBV27 - CASSFTPRDEQYF
TRBJ2-1 TRBV4-1 - CASSQVYSGQGGSNEQFF
TRBJ2-7 TRBV10-3 - CAIADTYEQYF
TRBJ1-2 TRBV19 TRBD1 CASSIYWNRGEDGYTF
TRBJ2-3 TRBV7-6 - CTSSLASTDTQYF
TRBJ2-1 TRBV6-1 TRBD2 CASRLTSGSYNEQFF
TRBJ2-5 TRBV7-2 - CASSFTSYREEETQYF
TRBJ1-1 TRBV19 - CASSILSDPANTEAFF
TRBJ2-3 TRBV11-2 TRBD2 CASSADAGGLDTQYF
TRBJ1-2 TRBV7-9 - CASSSPVQGEGYTF
TRBJ1-2 TRBV20-1 - CSARGPGGRDLGYGYTF
TRBJ2-2 TRBV14 - CASSQILGIHTGELFF
TRBJ2-1 TRBV12-3/TRBV12-4 TRBD2 CASSLSGLAYNEQFF
TRBJ2-1 TRBV11-3 TRBD2 CASSLLGGADNEQFF
TRBJ2-2 TRBV2 - CASSGRRGELFF
TRBJ2-1 TRBV7-9 TRBD2 CASSFGTSGANEQFF
TRBJ1-2 TRBV27 TRBD1 CASSFVTGNHFSYSYTF
TRBJ1-1 TRBV7-9 - CASSSEGDTEAFF
TRBJ1-4 TRBV6-5 - CASSYSSGGGEKLFF
TRBJ2-5 TRBV27 - CASSFGGGLETQYF
TRBJ1-5 TRBV15 - CATSRDKGDHNQPQHF